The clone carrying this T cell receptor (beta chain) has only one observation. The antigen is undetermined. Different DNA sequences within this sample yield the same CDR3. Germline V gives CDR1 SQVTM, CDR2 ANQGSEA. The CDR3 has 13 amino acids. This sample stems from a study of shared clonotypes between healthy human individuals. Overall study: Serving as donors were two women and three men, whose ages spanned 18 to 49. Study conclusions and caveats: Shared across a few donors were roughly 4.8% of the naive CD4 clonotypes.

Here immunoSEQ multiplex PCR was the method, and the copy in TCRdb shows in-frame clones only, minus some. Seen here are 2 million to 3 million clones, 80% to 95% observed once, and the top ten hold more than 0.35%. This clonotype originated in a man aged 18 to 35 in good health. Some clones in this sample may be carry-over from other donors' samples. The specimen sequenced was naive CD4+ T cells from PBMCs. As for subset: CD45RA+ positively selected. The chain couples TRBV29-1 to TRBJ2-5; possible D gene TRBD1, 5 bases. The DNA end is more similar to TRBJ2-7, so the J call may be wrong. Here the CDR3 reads CSVEGAGPYEQYF. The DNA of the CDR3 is TGCAGCGTTGAAGGGGCAGGGCCCTACGAGCAGTACTTC.